The clone carrying this T cell receptor (beta chain) was recorded at least ten times. TCRdb processed the 5' RACE reads anew with MiXCR; each CDR3 protein has one entry. The profile covers hundreds of thousands of distinct CDR3 sequences, with approximately 10% appearing a single time and about 3% taken by the ten largest. The data are from a study of T cells after yellow fever vaccination. V lost 3 bases to trimming and J lost 5 bases; unmatched junction nucleotides: 8. The CDR3 length is 15 residues. Germline lookup yields CDR1 SGHRS and CDR2 YFSETQ. This rearrangement joins TRBV5-1 to TRBJ2-1, with 7 positions matching TRBD1. The clonotype comes from a young man who received the YFV17D yellow fever vaccine. The starting material was CD4+ T cells sorted from PBMCs, obtained 5 days after the yellow fever booster vaccination. CDR3 in DNA: TGCGCCAGCAGCTCCATGACAGGGCAGGACAATGAGCAGTTCTTC. Its protein is CASSSMTGQDNEQFF. Combining the CDR3 with reference TRBV5-1 and TRBJ2-1 gives the whole variable domain KAGVTQTPRYLIKTRGQQVTLSCSPISGHRSVSWYQQTPGQGLQFLFEYFSETQRNKGNFPGRFSGRQFSNSRSEMNVSTLELGDSALYLCASSSMTGQDNEQFFGPGTRLTVL.